This TCR beta chain was recovered during a study of blood T cell repertoires in COVID-19. Study in general: Samples representing acute and convalescent COVID-19 were sourced from the United States, Italy and Spain. T cells, B-cell-depleted T cells, or PBMCs provided the cDNA or gDNA that served as material.

Study processing details: Using reference gene primer amplification, nucleated cell counts were estimated. Generated by immunoSEQ multiplex PCR, the TCRdb table keeps only in-frame clones and is missing some. For V, J and clone size, that table is used; D and trimming come from the DNA. The sample shows 250,000 to 350,000 clones, roughly 90% of them seen only once. From germline, CDR1 is MNHEY and CDR2 SVGAGI. The CDR3 consists of 14 residues. The germline V and J ends were trimmed by 5 bases and 8 bases, with 18 bases remaining between them. The table lists this clone with a few counts. This clonotype was obtained from a man younger than 40 with acute or convalescent COVID-19. Sequencing used peripheral blood. V is TRBV6-5 and J is TRBJ1-2, with D unclear. This CDR3 is CASSTERGPGGYTF. DNA of the CDR3: TGTGCCAGCAGTACGGAAAGAGGGCCTGGAGGCTACACCTTC.